The source of this T cell receptor beta chain is a study of regulatory dendritic cells for organ transplantation. Study-wide findings and caveats: Naive T cells showed high diversity, memory cells less, memory CD8+ least. Mature dendritic cells appeared to drive more memory CD8+ clonal expansion than regulatory ones.

TCRdb's table, derived via immunoSEQ multiplex PCR, lists solely in-frame clones and lacks some. This table holds 30,000 to 40,000 clones, around 90% found once. Trimming cost V 6 bases and J 4 bases; bases outside gene matches: 5. The CDR3 consists of 15 residues. Germline CDR1 MNHEY, CDR2 SVGAGI. Concerning this clone itself: Its cognate antigen is unknown.

This receptor was obtained from a human donor in good health. The specimen was naive CD4+ T cells from blood. Subset noted: CD45RA+ naive T cells. This chain links TRBV6-5 with TRBJ2-5, with 13 positions matching TRBD2. CDR3 sequence reads: CASRVGLAGVETQYF. CDR3 DNA: TGTGCCAGCAGGGTCGGACTAGCGGGGGTAGAGACCCAGTACTTC.